This T cell receptor beta chain came from a study of blood T cells in healthy people across ages. Notes on the study in general: Reliance upon unsorted PBMCs precluded definitive naive versus antigen-experienced comparison. In the absence of known donor CMV status, changes in expanded clonotypes were possibly confounded.

Primers used in a second PCR of about 6 to 11 cycles were a sample-barcoded 5' primer and a J-beta primer mix. TCRdb redid the calling of the 5' RACE reads with MiXCR, one entry per CDR3 protein. This sample has some 1.1 million distinct CDR3 sequences; 30% to 40% occur once, and the top ten carry about an eighth. This clonotype was observed a handful of times. Its antigen is as yet unknown. The trim removed 7 bases at V and 9 bases at J, leaving 9 bases unmatched. Per the germline V gene, CDR1 is SQVTM and CDR2 is ANQGSEA. The CDR3 runs 13 residues. Input material: blood. The chain carries TRBV29-1 and TRBJ1-1, with 12 bases fitting TRBD1. The sequence derives from a man aged 18 to 30 in good health. CDR3 amino acids: CSAKRDRGRKAFF. CDR3 nucleotide sequence: TGCAGCGCTAAACGGGACAGGGGGCGAAAAGCTTTCTTT.